These T cell receptor beta chains were read from a single sample in a study of blood T cell repertoires in COVID-19. Only in-frame clones appear in the TCRdb table, and some are missing; sequencing was by immunoSEQ multiplex PCR. This sample carries a few hundred thousand clones, roughly nine tenths of them seen once, and the ten largest clones take more than 9.5%. Sequences were obtained from peripheral blood. Source of these receptors: a woman aged 25 to 39 with COVID-19, enrolled during active disease. CDR3s include the opening cysteine and the closing phenylalanine or tryptophan. The order of the fields is D gene, clone size, J gene, V gene, CDR3 protein, CDR3 DNA. D genes are given only for firm matches. Only part of the rows carry a size: once, few, many, or a class if the clone is expanded.

TRBD1,few,TRBJ1-1,TRBV6-5,CASSRDRGRATEAFF,TGTGCCAGCAGCCGGGACAGGGGGCGGGCCACTGAAGCTTTCTTT
-,-,TRBJ2-1,TRBV3-1/TRBV3-2,CASSQGLWGGENEQFF,TGTGCCAGCAGCCAAGGTCTCTGGGGGGGCGAGAATGAGCAGTTCTTC
-,-,TRBJ2-1,TRBV27,CASSLSTAYNEQFF,TGTGCCAGCAGTTTATCCACAGCATACAATGAGCAGTTCTTC
-,-,TRBJ2-7,TRBV6-5,CASRYMGTVYEQYF,TGTGCCAGCCGTTATATGGGCACTGTCTACGAGCAGTACTTC
-,-,TRBJ2-7,TRBV7-6,CASSLVGLPGQREQYF,TGTGCCAGCAGCTTGGTTGGTCTCCCGGGACAACGCGAGCAGTACTTC
-,-,TRBJ1-1,TRBV3-1/TRBV3-2,CASSARAGATEAFF,TGTGCCAGCAGCGCCCGGGCGGGGGCTACTGAAGCTTTCTTT
-,-,TRBJ2-2,TRBV6-5,CASRFYTGELFF,TGTGCCAGCAGGTTCTACACCGGGGAGCTGTTTTTT
-,once,TRBJ1-2,TRBV18,CASSLGNYGYTF,TGTGCCAGCTCCTTGGGCAACTATGGCTACACCTTC
TRBD2,-,TRBJ2-5,TRBV5-4,CASSLWRGGGLETQYF,TGTGCCAGCAGCCTATGGCGTGGGGGAGGGTTAGAGACCCAGTACTTC
TRBD1,-,TRBJ1-2,TRBV7-9,CASSPPGQGASVYGYTF,TGTGCCAGCAGCCCCCCGGGACAGGGGGCCTCGGTTTATGGCTACACCTTC
-,-,TRBJ1-1,TRBV27,CASSHARGTEAFF,TGTGCCAGCAGTCACGCTAGGGGCACTGAAGCTTTCTTT
TRBD1,few,TRBJ1-6,TRBV5-4,CASSLGQGRTSPLHF,TGTGCCAGCAGCTTGGGACAGGGGCGAACTTCACCCCTCCACTTT
-,-,TRBJ1-1,TRBV23-1,CASSQSRGLTEAFF,TGCGCCAGCAGTCAATCGCGGGGGCTGACTGAAGCTTTCTTT
-,-,TRBJ1-3,TRBV5-4,CASSLEPNPGNTIYF,TGTGCCAGCAGCTTGGAACCTAACCCTGGAAACACCATATATTTT
-,-,TRBJ1-2,TRBV5-1,CASRNSYGYTF,TGCGCCAGCAGAAACAGCTATGGCTACACCTTC
-,-,TRBJ2-1,TRBV5-4,CASSLAAQGPRYNEQFF,TGTGCCAGCAGCTTGGCCGCACAGGGCCCCCGATACAATGAGCAGTTCTTC
TRBD1,-,TRBJ1-2,TRBV5-5,CASSYGTGGNWDYGYTF,TGTGCCAGCAGCTACGGTACAGGGGGTAATTGGGACTATGGCTACACCTTC
TRBD1,-,TRBJ1-3,TRBV29-1,CSVEIKTGARNTIYF,TGCAGCGTTGAAATCAAGACAGGGGCTAGGAACACCATATATTTT
TRBD1,-,TRBJ1-6,TRBV5-1,CASSLTGTGNSPLHF,TGCGCCAGCAGCCTAACCGGGACAGGGAATTCACCCCTCCACTTT
-,-,TRBJ1-2,TRBV19,CASRDQAGRLHGYTF,TGTGCCAGTAGAGACCAGGCGGGGAGGTTGCATGGCTACACCTTC
-,-,TRBJ1-2,TRBV6-5,CASSQRQAYGYTF,TGTGCCAGCAGTCAACGACAGGCCTATGGCTACACCTTC
TRBD1,once,TRBJ1-2,TRBV7-9,CASSRQTGPLKGWGYTF,TGTGCCAGCAGTCGACAGACAGGGCCCCTAAAGGGATGGGGCTACACCTTC
-,-,TRBJ2-3,TRBV6-5,CASSVRGTPTDTQYF,TGTGCCAGCAGCGTCCGGGGGACCCCCACAGATACGCAGTATTTT
-,-,TRBJ1-3,TRBV28,CASSFVRLKAGNTIYF,TGTGCCAGCAGTTTCGTGCGGCTAAAAGCTGGAAACACCATATATTTT
-,-,TRBJ2-1,TRBV9,CASSVGWSSYNEQFF,TGTGCCAGCAGCGTAGGGTGGAGTAGCTACAATGAGCAGTTCTTC
-,-,TRBJ2-3,TRBV25-1,CASSEGAGADTQYF,TGTGCCAGCAGTGAGGGGGCCGGTGCCGATACGCAGTATTTT